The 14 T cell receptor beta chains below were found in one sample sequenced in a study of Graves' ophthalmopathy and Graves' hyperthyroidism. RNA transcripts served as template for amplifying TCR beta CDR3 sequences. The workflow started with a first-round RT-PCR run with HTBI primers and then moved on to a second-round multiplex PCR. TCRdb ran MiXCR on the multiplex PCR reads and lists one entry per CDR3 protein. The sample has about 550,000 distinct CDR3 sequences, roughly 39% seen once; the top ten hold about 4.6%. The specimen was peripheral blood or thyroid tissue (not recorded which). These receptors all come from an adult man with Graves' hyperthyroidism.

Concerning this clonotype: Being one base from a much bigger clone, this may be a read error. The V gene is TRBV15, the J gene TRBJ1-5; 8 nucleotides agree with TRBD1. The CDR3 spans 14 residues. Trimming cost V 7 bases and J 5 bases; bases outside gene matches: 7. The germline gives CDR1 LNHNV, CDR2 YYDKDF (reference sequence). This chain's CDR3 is CATNKGTGDQPQHF. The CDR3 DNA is TGTGCCACCAACAAAGGGACAGGCGATCAGCCCCAGCATTTT.

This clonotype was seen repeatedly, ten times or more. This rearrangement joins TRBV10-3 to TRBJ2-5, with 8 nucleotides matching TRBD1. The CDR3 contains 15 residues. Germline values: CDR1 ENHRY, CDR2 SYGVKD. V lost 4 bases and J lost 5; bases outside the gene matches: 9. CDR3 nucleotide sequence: TGTGCCATCAGTGGGACAGGGCAGCCGCCGGAGACCCAGTACTTC. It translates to CAISGTGQPPETQYF.

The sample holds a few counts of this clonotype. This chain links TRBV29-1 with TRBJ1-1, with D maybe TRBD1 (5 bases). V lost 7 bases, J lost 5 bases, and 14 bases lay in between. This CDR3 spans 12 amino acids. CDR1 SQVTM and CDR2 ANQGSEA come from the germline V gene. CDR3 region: CSASAGRTEAFF. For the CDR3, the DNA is TGCAGCGCATCAGCAGGGCGAACTGAAGCTTTCTTT.

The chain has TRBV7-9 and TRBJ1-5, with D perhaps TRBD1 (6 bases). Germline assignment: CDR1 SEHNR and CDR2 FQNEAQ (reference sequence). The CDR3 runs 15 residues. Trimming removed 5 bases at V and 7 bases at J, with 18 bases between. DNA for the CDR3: TGTGCCAGCAGCCCACACTCGGGGGGGGCACAGCCCCAGCATTTT. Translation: CASSPHSGGAQPQHF.

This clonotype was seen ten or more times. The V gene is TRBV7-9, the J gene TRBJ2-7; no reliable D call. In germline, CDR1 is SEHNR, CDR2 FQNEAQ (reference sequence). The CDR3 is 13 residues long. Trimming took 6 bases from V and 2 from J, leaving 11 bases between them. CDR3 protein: CASRGPLPYEQYF. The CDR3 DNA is TGTGCCAGCAGGGGCCCCCTGCCCTACGAGCAGTACTTC.

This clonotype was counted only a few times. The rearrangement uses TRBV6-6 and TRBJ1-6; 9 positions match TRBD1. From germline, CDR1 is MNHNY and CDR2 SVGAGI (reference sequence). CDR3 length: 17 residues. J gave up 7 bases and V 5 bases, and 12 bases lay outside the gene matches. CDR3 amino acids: CASSVKGQGFGNSPLHF. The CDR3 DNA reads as TGTGCCAGCAGTGTCAAAGGACAGGGGTTTGGAAATTCACCCCTCCACTTT.

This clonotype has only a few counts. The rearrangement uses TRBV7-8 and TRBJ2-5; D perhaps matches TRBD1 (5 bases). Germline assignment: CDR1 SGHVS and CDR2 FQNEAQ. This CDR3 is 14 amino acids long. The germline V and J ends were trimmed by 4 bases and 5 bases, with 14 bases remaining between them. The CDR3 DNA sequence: TGTGCCAGCAGCTGGGGTCCAGGGCGGGAGACCCAGTACTTC. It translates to CASSWGPGRETQYF.

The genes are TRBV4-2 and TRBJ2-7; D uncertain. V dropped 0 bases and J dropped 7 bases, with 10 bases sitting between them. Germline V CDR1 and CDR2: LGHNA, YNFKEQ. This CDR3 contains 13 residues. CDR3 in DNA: TGTGCCAGCAGCCAAGAAGTCTCCTGGGAGCAGTACTTC. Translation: CASSQEVSWEQYF.

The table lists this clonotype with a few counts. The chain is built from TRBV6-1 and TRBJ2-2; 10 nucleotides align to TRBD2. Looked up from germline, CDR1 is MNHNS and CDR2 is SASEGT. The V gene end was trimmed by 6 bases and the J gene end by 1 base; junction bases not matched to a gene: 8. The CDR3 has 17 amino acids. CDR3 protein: CASSRASGRKNTGELFF. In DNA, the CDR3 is TGTGCCAGCAGCAGAGCTAGCGGGAGAAAGAACACCGGGGAGCTGTTTTTT.

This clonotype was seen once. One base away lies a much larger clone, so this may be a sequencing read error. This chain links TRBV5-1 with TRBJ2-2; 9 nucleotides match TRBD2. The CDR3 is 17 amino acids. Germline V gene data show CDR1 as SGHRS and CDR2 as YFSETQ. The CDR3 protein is CASSRVAGGPGTGELLF. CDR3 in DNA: TGCGCCAGCAGCCGAGTGGCGGGAGGGCCGGGCACCGGGGAGCTGCTTTTT.

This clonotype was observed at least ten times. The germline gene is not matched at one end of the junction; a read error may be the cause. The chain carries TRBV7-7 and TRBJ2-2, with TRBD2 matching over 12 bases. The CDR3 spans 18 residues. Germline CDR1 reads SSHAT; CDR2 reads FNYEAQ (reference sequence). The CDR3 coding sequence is TGTGCTAGCAGCCTCCGGACTAGCGGGGTAGCGAACACCGGGGAGCTGTTTTTT. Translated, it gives CASSLRTSGVANTGELFF. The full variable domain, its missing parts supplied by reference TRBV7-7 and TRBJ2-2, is GAGVSQSPRYKVTKRGQDVTLRCDPISSHATLYWYQQALGQGPEFLTYFNYEAQPDKSGLPSDRFSAERPEGSISTLTIQRTEQRDSAMYRCASSLRTSGVANTGELFFGEGSRLTVL.

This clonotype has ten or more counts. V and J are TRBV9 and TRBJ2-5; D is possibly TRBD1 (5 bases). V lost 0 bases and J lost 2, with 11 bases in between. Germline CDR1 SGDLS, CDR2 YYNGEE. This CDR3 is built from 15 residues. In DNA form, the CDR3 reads TGTGCCAGCAGCGTAGAGGGGCCAGGGCAAGAGACCCAGTACTTC. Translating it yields CASSVEGPGQETQYF.

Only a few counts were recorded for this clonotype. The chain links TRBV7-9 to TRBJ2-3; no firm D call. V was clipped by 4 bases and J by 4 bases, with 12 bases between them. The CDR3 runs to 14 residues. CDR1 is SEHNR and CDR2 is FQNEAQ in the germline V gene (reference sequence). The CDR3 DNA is TGTGCCAGCAGCTCGTTAGTCACCCCAGATACGCAGTATTTT. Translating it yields CASSSLVTPDTQYF.

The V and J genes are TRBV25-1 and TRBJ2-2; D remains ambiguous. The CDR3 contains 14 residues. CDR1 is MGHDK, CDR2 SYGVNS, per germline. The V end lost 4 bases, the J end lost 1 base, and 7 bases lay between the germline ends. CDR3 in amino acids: CASSAPGNTGELFF. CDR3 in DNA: TGTGCCAGCAGTGCTCCTGGGAACACCGGGGAGCTGTTTTTT.